This T cell receptor (beta chain) is drawn from a study of PD-L1 blockade in urothelial cancer. Study details: Administration of atezolizumab to patients began at some point between 2014 and 2016, at 1,200 mg intravenously every 3 weeks. Male patients with bladder-origin urothelial cancer numbered about 85% of the 29. In terms of prior chemotherapy, patients had received 0 to 3 regimens. Each blood sample yielded a median of approximately 140,000 T cells.

Germline-derived CDR1 and CDR2 are SGHTA and FQGNSA. CDR3 length equals 14 residues. V was clipped by 4 bases and J by 7 bases; unmatched bases: 5. The repertoire was sequenced with immunoSEQ multiplex PCR; TCRdb's copy has only in-frame clones and lacks some. The table lists approximately 15,000 clones, roughly 87% of them singletons. This TCR came from a man aged 45-65 years with urothelial cancer. Sequenced material: PBMCs, taken around atezolizumab (anti-PD-L1) treatment. The chain is built from TRBV7-2 and TRBJ2-4, with 9 bases fitting TRBD1. CDR3 DNA: TGTGCCAGCAGCTCTCCCGGGACAGGGAACATTCAGTACTTC. Its protein is CASSSPGTGNIQYF.